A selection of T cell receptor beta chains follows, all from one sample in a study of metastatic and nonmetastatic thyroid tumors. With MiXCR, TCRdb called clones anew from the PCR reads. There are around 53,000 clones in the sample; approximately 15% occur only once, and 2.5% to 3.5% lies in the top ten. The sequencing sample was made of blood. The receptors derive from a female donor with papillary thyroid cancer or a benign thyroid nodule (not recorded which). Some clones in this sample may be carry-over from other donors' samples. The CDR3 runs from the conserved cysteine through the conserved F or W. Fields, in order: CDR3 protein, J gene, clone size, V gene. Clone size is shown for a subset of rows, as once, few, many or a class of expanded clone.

CDR3aa: CATSRDRRTAYEQYF; j_gene: TRBJ2-7; abundance: NA; v_gene: TRBV15
CDR3aa: CASSVGDNSPLQF; j_gene: TRBJ1-6; abundance: NA; v_gene: TRBV6-1
CDR3aa: CASSEAGGGYSGANVLTF; j_gene: TRBJ2-6; abundance: medium-sized; v_gene: TRBV6-1
CDR3aa: CASSIYLCSVVYGEQYF; j_gene: TRBJ2-7; abundance: NA; v_gene: TRBV5-1
CDR3aa: CAISRDSGNTIYF; j_gene: TRBJ1-3; abundance: many; v_gene: TRBV10-3
CDR3aa: CASSPAGVVGYTF; j_gene: TRBJ1-2; abundance: NA; v_gene: TRBV7-9
CDR3aa: CASSSGPLNSPLHF; j_gene: TRBJ1-6; abundance: many; v_gene: TRBV5-1
CDR3aa: CASSYGLAGSSYEQYF; j_gene: TRBJ2-7; abundance: many; v_gene: TRBV11-1
CDR3aa: CASSEEPVEAFF; j_gene: TRBJ1-1; abundance: many; v_gene: TRBV2
CDR3aa: CASSVDMGGNTIYF; j_gene: TRBJ1-3; abundance: NA; v_gene: TRBV9